The text below deals with one T cell receptor beta chain. What it binds is not known. The CDR3 length is 16 residues. With 3 bases removed from V and 0 bases from J, the gap between germline ends came to 16 bases. Germline V lookup: CDR1 SGHDT, CDR2 YYEEEE. TCRdb keeps only in-frame clones here, not all; method: immunoSEQ multiplex PCR. The sample includes 20,000 to 25,000 clones, about 94% of them seen just once. The sample originates from a study of PD-1 blockade in classical Hodgkin lymphoma. Documented time point: newly diagnosed, previously untreated cHL patient sample. Comparison samples consisted of PBMCs from newly diagnosed, untreated classical Hodgkin lymphoma. Findings of the study overall: Undefined causes, possibly disease activity or prior therapy, underlie the repertoire differences. Newly diagnosed patients were reported to start with lower TCR diversity than healthy donors.

V and J are TRBV5-6 and TRBJ2-7; TRBD2 is a possible D gene (5 bases). This sequence was found in a human donor with classical Hodgkin lymphoma. Sequenced sample: peripheral blood mononuclear cells (PBMCs). In nucleotides, the CDR3 is TGTGCCAGCAGCTCGCTGGAGGACGGGATCTCCTACGAGCAGTACTTC. Amino acid sequence: CASSSLEDGISYEQYF.